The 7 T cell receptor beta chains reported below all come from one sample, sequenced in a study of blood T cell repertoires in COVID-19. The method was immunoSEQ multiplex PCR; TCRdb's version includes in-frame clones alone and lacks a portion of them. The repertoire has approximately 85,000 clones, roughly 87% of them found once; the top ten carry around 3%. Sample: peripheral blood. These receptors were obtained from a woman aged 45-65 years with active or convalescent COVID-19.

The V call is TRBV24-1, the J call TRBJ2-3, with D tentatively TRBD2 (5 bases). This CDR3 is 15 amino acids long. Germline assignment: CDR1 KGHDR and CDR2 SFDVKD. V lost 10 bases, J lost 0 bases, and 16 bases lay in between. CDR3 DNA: TGTGCCACATCTAGACTAACATCTAGCACAGATACGCAGTATTTT. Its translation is CATSRLTSSTDTQYF.

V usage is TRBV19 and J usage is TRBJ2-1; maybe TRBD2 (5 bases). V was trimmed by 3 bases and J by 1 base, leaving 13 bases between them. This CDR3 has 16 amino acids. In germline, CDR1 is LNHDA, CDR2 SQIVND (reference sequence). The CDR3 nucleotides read TGTGCCAGTAGTATTCCAGCGGATACTTCCTACAATGAGCAGTTCTTC. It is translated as CASSIPADTSYNEQFF. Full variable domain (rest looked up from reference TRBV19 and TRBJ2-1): DGGITQSPKYLFRKEGQNVTLSCEQNLNHDAMYWYRQDPGQGLRLIYYSQIVNDFQKGDIAEGYSVSREKKESFPLTVTSAQKNPTAFYLCASSIPADTSYNEQFFGPGTRLTVL.

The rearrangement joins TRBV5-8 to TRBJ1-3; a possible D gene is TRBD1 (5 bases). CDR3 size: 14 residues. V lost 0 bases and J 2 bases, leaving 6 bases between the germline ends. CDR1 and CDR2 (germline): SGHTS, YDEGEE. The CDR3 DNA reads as TGTGCCAGCAGCTTGGTCAGGGCTGGAAACACCATATATTTT. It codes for CASSLVRAGNTIYF.

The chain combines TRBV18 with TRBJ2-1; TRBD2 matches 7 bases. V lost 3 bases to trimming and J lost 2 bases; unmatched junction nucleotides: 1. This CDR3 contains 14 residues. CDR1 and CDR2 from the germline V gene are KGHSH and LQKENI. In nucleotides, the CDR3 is TGTGCCAGCTCACCGCGGGGGACCTACAATGAGCAGTTCTTC. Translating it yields CASSPRGTYNEQFF.

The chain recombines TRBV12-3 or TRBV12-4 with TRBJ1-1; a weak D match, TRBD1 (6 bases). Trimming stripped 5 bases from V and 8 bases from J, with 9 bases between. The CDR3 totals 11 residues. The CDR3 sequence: CASSLQGEAFF. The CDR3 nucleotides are TGTGCCAGCAGTCTCCAGGGGGAAGCTTTCTTT.

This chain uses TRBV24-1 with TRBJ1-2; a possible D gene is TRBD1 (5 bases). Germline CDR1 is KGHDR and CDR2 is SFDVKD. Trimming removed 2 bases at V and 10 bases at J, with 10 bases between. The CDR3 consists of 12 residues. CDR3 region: CATSDWGGFYTF. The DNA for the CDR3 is TGTGCCACCAGTGATTGGGGGGGGTTCTACACCTTC.

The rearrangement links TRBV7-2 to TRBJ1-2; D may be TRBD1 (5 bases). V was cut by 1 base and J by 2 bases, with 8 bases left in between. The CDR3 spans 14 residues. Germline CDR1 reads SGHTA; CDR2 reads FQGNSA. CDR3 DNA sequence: TGTGCCAGCAGCTTAGGCCACAGGAACTATGGCTACACCTTC. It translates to CASSLGHRNYGYTF.